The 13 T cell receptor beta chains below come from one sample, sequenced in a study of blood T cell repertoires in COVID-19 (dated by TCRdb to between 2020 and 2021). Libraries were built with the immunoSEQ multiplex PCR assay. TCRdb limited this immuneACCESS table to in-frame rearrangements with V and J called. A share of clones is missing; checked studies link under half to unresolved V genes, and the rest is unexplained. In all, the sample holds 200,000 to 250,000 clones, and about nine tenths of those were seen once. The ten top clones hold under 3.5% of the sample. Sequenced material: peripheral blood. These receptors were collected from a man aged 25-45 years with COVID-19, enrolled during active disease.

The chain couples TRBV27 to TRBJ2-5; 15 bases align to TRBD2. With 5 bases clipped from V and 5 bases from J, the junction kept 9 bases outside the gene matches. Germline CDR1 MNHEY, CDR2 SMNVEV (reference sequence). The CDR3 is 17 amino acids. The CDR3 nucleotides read TGTGCCAGCAGTACTGAGGGACTAGCGGGAGGACACGAGACCCAGTACTTC. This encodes CASSTEGLAGGHETQYF.

CDR3 nucleotides: TGTGCCAGCAGCCTCAACGGACAGATGAACACTGAAGCTTTCTTT. This codes for CASSLNGQMNTEAFF. The chain uses TRBV11-3 and TRBJ1-1; TRBD1 is a possible D gene (6 bases). V was pared by 5 bases and J by 0 bases, with 13 bases between. Per the germline V gene, CDR1 is SGHNT and CDR2 is YENEEA. The CDR3 loop spans 15 amino acids. Drawing the rest from reference TRBV11-3 and TRBJ1-1, the complete variable domain is EAGVVQSPRYKIIEKKQPVAFWCNPISGHNTLYWYLQNLGQGPELLIRYENEEAVDDSQLPKDRFSAERLKGVDSTLKIQPAELGDSAVYLCASSLNGQMNTEAFFGQGTRLTVV.

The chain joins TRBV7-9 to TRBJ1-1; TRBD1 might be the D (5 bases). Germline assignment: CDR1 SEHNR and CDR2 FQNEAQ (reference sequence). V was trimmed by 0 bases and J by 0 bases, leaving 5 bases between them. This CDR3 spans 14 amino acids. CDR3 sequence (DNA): TGTGCCAGCAGCTTAGCCAGGGTGAACACTGAAGCTTTCTTT. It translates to CASSLARVNTEAFF. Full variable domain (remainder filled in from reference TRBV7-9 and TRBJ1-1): DTGVSQNPRHKITKRGQNVTFRCDPISEHNRLYWYRQTLGQGPEFLTYFQNEAQLEKSRLLSDRFSAERPKGSFSTLEIQRTEQGDSAMYLCASSLARVNTEAFFGQGTRLTVV.

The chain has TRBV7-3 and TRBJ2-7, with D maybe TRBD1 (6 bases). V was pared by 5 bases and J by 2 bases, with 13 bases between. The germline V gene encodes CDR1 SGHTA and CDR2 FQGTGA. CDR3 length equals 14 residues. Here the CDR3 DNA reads TGTGCCAGCAGCCCACAGGGTCAAACCTACGAGCAGTACTTC. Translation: CASSPQGQTYEQYF.

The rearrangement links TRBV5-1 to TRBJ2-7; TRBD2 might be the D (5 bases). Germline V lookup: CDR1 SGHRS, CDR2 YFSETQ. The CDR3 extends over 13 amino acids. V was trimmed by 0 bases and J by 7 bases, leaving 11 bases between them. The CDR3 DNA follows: TGCGCCAGCAGCTTGGTAGAGCGGTTTGAGCAGTACTTC. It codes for CASSLVERFEQYF.

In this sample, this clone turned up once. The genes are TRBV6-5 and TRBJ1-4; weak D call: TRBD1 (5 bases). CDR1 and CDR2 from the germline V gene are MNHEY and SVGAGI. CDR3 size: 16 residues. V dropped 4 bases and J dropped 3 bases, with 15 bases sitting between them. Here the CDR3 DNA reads TGTGCCAGCAGTTCTGTGGGGATAGGGGCTAATGAAAAACTGTTTTTT. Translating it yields CASSSVGIGANEKLFF.

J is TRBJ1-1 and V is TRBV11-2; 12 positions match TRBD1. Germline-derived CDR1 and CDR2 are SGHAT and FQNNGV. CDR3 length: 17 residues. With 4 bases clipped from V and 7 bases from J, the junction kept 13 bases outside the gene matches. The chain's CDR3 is CASSYVPGQGARDEAFF. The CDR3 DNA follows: TGTGCCAGCAGCTACGTCCCGGGACAGGGGGCCCGGGATGAAGCTTTCTTT.

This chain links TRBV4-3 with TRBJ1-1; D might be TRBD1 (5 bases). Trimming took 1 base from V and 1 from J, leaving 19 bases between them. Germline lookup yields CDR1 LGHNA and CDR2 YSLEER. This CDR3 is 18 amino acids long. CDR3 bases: TGCGCCAGCAGCCAAGTTGGGGTAGTTACAGGAGAGAACACTGAAGCTTTCTTT. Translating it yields CASSQVGVVTGENTEAFF.

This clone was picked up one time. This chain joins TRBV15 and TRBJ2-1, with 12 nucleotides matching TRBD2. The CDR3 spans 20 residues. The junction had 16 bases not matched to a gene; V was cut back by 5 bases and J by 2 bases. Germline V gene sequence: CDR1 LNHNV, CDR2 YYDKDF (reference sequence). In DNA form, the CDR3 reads TGTGCCACCAGCGGTAGACTAGCGGGAGTTCAGTCGAAGCCCTACAATGAGCAGTTCTTC. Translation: CATSGRLAGVQSKPYNEQFF.

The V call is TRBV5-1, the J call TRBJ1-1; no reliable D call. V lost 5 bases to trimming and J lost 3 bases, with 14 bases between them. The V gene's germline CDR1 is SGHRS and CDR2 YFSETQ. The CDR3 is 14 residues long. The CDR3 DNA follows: TGCGCCAGCAGTTGGGCCCAATCCTACACTGAAGCTTTCTTT. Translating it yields CASSWAQSYTEAFF.

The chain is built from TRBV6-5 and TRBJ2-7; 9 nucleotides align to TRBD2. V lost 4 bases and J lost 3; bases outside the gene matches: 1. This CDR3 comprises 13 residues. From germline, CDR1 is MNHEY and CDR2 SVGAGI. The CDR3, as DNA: TGTGCCAGCAGTTTTAGCGGGGGCTACGAGCAGTACTTC. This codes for CASSFSGGYEQYF.

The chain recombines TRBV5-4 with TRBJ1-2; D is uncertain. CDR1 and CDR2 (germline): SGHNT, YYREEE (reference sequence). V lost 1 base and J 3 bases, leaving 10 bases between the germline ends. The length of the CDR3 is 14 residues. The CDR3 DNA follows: TGTGCCAGCAGCTTGAAGACGGGTGACTATGGCTACACCTTC. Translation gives CASSLKTGDYGYTF.

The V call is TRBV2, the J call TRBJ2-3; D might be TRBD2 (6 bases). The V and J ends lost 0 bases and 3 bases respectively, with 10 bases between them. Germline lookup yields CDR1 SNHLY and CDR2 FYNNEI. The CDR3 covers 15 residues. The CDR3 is CASSEAPRGTDTQYF. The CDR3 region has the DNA TGTGCCAGCAGTGAAGCACCCCGGGGGACAGATACGCAGTATTTT.